This is a list of T cell receptor beta chains from one sample in a study of T cells in Graves' hyperthyroidism and ophthalmopathy. TCRdb reanalysed the multiplex PCR reads using MiXCR and keeps one entry per CDR3 protein. The sample consists of about 590,000 distinct CDR3 sequences, 13% to 15% of them appearing once. Sequenced material: blood. The receptors were sampled from a woman under 30 with Graves' ophthalmopathy. The CDR3 runs from the conserved cysteine through the conserved F or W. The D gene is left open where the match is weak. For some rows the clone size is stated as once, few or many, or as a class when expanded; others skip it.

size,J,D,V,CDR3,DNA
many,TRBJ1-2,-,TRBV12-3/TRBV12-4,CASTLGSRAGYTF,TGTGCCAGCACCTTGGGTTCCAGGGCCGGCTACACCTTC
-,TRBJ2-5,TRBD2,TRBV7-2,CASRRGMETQYF,TGTGCCAGCAGGCGGGGGATGGAGACCCAGTACTTC
many,TRBJ1-1,-,TRBV6-1,CASSPGFGVSGNTEAFF,TGTGCCAGCAGCCCGGGATTTGGAGTGAGTGGGAACACTGAAGCTTTCTTT
-,TRBJ1-1,TRBD1,TRBV28,CASKRDLTGVGTEAFF,TGTGCCAGCAAAAGGGACTTGACAGGGGTGGGCACTGAAGCTTTCTTT
many,TRBJ2-3,-,TRBV7-6,CASSSDSSLQYF,TGTGCCAGCAGCTCGGACTCTTCCTTGCAGTATTTT
few,TRBJ2-2,-,TRBV20-1,CSAGRSEGSGELFF,TGCAGTGCTGGCCGATCCGAGGGCTCCGGGGAGCTGTTTTTT
many,TRBJ2-7,-,TRBV2,CASSEPGESAYEQYF,TGTGCCAGCAGTGAACCGGGGGAGAGCGCCTACGAGCAGTACTTC
many,TRBJ2-7,-,TRBV2,CASSVRGGEQYF,TGTGCCAGCAGTGTACGGGGAGGCGAGCAGTACTTC
-,TRBJ2-1,TRBD2,TRBV19,CASSMSLAGGPIYNEQFF,TGTGCCAGTAGTATGAGTCTAGCGGGAGGGCCGATTTACAATGAGCAGTTCTTC
many,TRBJ2-5,TRBD2,TRBV2,CASRLSGRGETQYF,TGTGCCAGCAGACTTAGCGGGAGAGGAGAGACCCAGTACTTC
many,TRBJ1-1,TRBD1,TRBV16,CASTPSGGEAFF,TGTGCCAGCACCCCTTCAGGGGGAGAAGCTTTCTTT
many,TRBJ2-7,-,TRBV7-9,CASSPRPGLGFYEQYF,TGTGCCAGCAGCCCAAGGCCCGGACTGGGGTTCTACGAGCAGTACTTC
many,TRBJ1-5,TRBD1,TRBV12-3/TRBV12-4,CASRRWGQGPNQPQHF,TGTGCCAGCAGACGATGGGGACAGGGGCCCAATCAGCCCCAGCATTTT
-,TRBJ2-7,TRBD2,TRBV28,CASTPGGGARHEQYF,TGTGCCAGCACTCCTGGCGGGGGGGCGCGCCACGAGCAGTACTTC
many,TRBJ2-5,-,TRBV20-1,CSAYPGPETQYF,TGCAGTGCTTACCCAGGGCCAGAGACCCAGTACTTC
many,TRBJ1-1,-,TRBV27,CASSQLEKTTEAFF,TGTGCCAGCAGTCAACTAGAAAAGACCACTGAAGCTTTCTTT
many,TRBJ1-5,-,TRBV7-2,CASSSRVSRNQPQHF,TGTGCCAGCAGCTCGAGGGTGTCGCGCAATCAGCCCCAGCATTTT
many,TRBJ1-2,-,TRBV7-9,CASSSSPQSRYGYTF,TGTGCCAGCAGCTCCAGTCCCCAGTCACGGTATGGCTACACCTTC
many,TRBJ2-1,TRBD2,TRBV11-1,CASSLAGTSSYNEQFF,TGTGCCAGCAGCTTAGCTGGGACTAGCAGCTACAATGAGCAGTTCTTC
many,TRBJ2-7,TRBD1,TRBV29-1,CSVEERRDRGFYEQYF,TGCAGCGTTGAAGAGAGGCGGGACAGGGGATTCTACGAGCAGTACTTC
many,TRBJ1-5,-,TRBV24-1,CATSEGGGQPQHF,TGTGCCACCAGTGAGGGAGGCGGTCAGCCCCAGCATTTT
many,TRBJ2-5,TRBD2,TRBV29-1,CSVDRLAGVGGETQYF,TGCAGCGTGGACAGACTAGCGGGAGTGGGTGGCGAGACCCAGTACTTC
many,TRBJ1-4,TRBD1,TRBV7-8,CASSSRDRGPGTNEKLFF,TGTGCCAGCAGCTCCCGGGACAGGGGGCCGGGAACTAATGAAAAACTGTTTTTT
many,TRBJ2-6,-,TRBV2,CASSEVGGGGANVLTF,TGTGCCAGCAGTGAGGTGGGGGGTGGGGGGGCCAACGTCCTGACTTTC
many,TRBJ1-2,TRBD1,TRBV3-1,CASSQDRQGARGYTF,TGTGCCAGCAGCCAAGATCGACAGGGGGCGCGGGGCTACACCTTC
-,TRBJ1-3,TRBD1,TRBV3-1,CASSRDRTGGNTIYF,TGTGCCAGCAGCCGCGATAGGACAGGCGGAAACACCATATATTTT
-,TRBJ2-7,TRBD1,TRBV10-3,CAISGDRDSEQYF,TGTGCCATCAGTGGGGACAGGGATAGCGAGCAGTACTTC
many,TRBJ2-1,-,TRBV20-1,CSANWINNEQFF,TGCAGTGCTAACTGGATAAACAATGAGCAGTTCTTC
many,TRBJ2-7,-,TRBV7-2,CASSLAVSSYEQYF,TGTGCCAGCAGCTTAGCCGTGAGCTCCTACGAGCAGTACTTC
many,TRBJ1-1,-,TRBV11-2,CASSLNPYRNTEAFF,TGTGCCAGCAGCTTAAACCCGTACAGGAACACTGAAGCTTTCTTT
few,TRBJ1-1,-,TRBV6-5,CASSYRPTLGTEAFF,TGTGCCAGCAGTTATAGGCCGACGTTGGGAACTGAAGCTTTCTTT
many,TRBJ2-7,-,TRBV7-9,CASSLLGSYEQYF,TGTGCCAGCAGCCTCCTCGGATCCTACGAGCAGTACTTC
-,TRBJ2-1,-,TRBV28,CASSLGLVEYNEQFF,TGTGCCAGCAGTTTAGGGCTAGTGGAATACAATGAGCAGTTCTTC
many,TRBJ1-2,-,TRBV7-9,CASSLDPRLPYGYTF,TGTGCCAGCAGCTTAGACCCACGACTCCCCTATGGCTACACCTTC
many,TRBJ2-3,TRBD2,TRBV12-3/TRBV12-4,CAAGRADTQYF,TGTGCCGCCGGGAGGGCAGATACGCAGTATTTT
many,TRBJ1-1,-,TRBV28,CASSLPGGAVAVFGEAFF,TGTGCCAGCAGTTTACCCGGGGGCGCCGTAGCAGTTTTCGGTGAAGCTTTCTTT
-,TRBJ2-7,TRBD2,TRBV30,CAWIPGLAGPTMQYF,TGTGCCTGGATCCCGGGACTAGCGGGGCCTACGATGCAGTACTTC
few,TRBJ2-7,TRBD1,TRBV14,CASSLRTGVRDSYEQYF,TGTGCCAGCAGCCTCCGGACAGGGGTGAGGGACTCCTACGAGCAGTACTTC
many,TRBJ1-5,-,TRBV6-2/TRBV6-3,CASSYGGTLQPQHF,TGTGCCAGCAGTTACGGGGGGACCCTTCAGCCCCAGCATTTT
-,TRBJ1-2,-,TRBV27,CASSRVTQGYEGYTF,TGTGCCAGCAGTCGAGTTACACAGGGATATGAAGGCTACACCTTC
many,TRBJ2-7,-,TRBV7-2,CASSLRGKAAYEQYF,TGTGCCAGCAGCTTAAGGGGGAAGGCCGCCTACGAGCAGTACTTC
-,TRBJ2-1,-,TRBV15,CATSSLAKRTNEQFF,TGTGCCACCAGCTCTCTAGCCAAGCGGACCAATGAGCAGTTCTTC
few,TRBJ2-3,-,TRBV7-6,CASSLEYGLAPDRTDTQYF,TGTGCCAGCAGCTTAGAGTATGGTCTAGCGCCCGATAGGACAGATACGCAGTATTTT
many,TRBJ1-1,-,TRBV2,CASAERGDSTEAFF,TGTGCCAGCGCAGAGCGGGGAGATTCAACTGAAGCTTTCTTT
many,TRBJ2-2,TRBD1,TRBV18,CASSPLGQAGELFF,TGTGCCAGCTCACCGCTCGGACAGGCCGGGGAGCTGTTTTTT
many,TRBJ2-7,TRBD1,TRBV28,CASRNAQGSSYEQYF,TGTGCCAGCAGGAACGCACAGGGGAGCTCCTACGAGCAGTACTTC
many,TRBJ2-6,TRBD1,TRBV12-3/TRBV12-4,CASSPQGAHGANVLTF,TGTGCCAGCAGCCCGCAGGGGGCTCATGGGGCCAACGTCCTGACTTTC